This T cell receptor beta chain was observed in a study of OX40 agonist ivuxolimab in advanced cancers. Here immunoSEQ multiplex PCR was the method, and the copy in TCRdb shows in-frame clones only, minus some. Of 60,000 to 75,000 clones detected, around 90% appear once; the ten largest clones hold about 15%. The source of this sequence is an adult with an advanced solid tumor such as melanoma, head and neck, liver or kidney cancer. The sequencing used CD4+ or CD8+ T cells sorted from blood, collected in a trial of the OX40 agonist ivuxolimab.

For the CDR3, the DNA is TGTGCCAGTAGTATGAGGGAGAACACTGAAGCTTTCTTT. It yields the protein CASSMRENTEAFF. V and J are TRBV19 and TRBJ1-1; D unclear. The CDR3 contains 13 residues. V shed 3 bases and J shed 1 base, with 6 bases lying between them. Germline loops: CDR1 LNHDA, CDR2 SQIVND (reference sequence).